A selection of T cell receptor beta chains follows, all from one sample in a study of spatial heterogeneity in lung cancer. Using its own MiXCR run on the 5' RACE reads, TCRdb lists one record per CDR3 protein. Seen here are 40,000 to 55,000 distinct CDR3 sequences, roughly an eighth observed once, and the top ten hold around 54%. The input for sequencing was PBMCs, taken at surgery. These receptor sequences come from a male donor with early-stage non-small cell lung cancer. Each CDR3 is given with its conserved first and last residue. The D gene is left open where the match is weak. Clone sizes are given selectively: once, few, many, or a class where the clone is expanded.

v_call	cdr3_length	d_call	j_call	clone_size	cdr3_nt	cdr3_aa
TRBV7-9	14	-	TRBJ1-5	-	TGTACCAGCAGCTACGACAGCTTCAATCAGCCCCAGCATTTT	CTSSYDSFNQPQHF
TRBV29-1	11	-	TRBJ2-3	many	TGCAGCGTAAAGGCCACAGATACGCAGTATTTT	CSVKATDTQYF
TRBV29-1	11	-	TRBJ2-5	-	TGCAGCGTTGCGGAATTGGAGACCCAGTACTTC	CSVAELETQYF
TRBV3-1	13	-	TRBJ1-5	-	TGTGCCAGCAGCCCCACCGAGGAGGGGCCCCAGCATTTT	CASSPTEEGPQHF
TRBV7-2	15	-	TRBJ1-2	many	TGTGCCAGCAGCTTAACCCCCGGGGCGATCTATGGCTACACCTTC	CASSLTPGAIYGYTF
TRBV5-1	12	-	TRBJ1-1	-	TGCGCCAGCAGCTTGAAGAACACTGAAGCTTTCTTT	CASSLKNTEAFF
TRBV11-2	16	TRBD1	TRBJ2-3	-	TGTGCCAGCAGCCTAGGGGGCCAGAGAGGGGTAGATACGCAGTATTTT	CASSLGGQRGVDTQYF
TRBV15	12	-	TRBJ1-2	few	TGTGCCACCAGCAGAGATGCCGGGGGCTACACCTTC	CATSRDAGGYTF
TRBV12-3/TRBV12-4	14	TRBD2	TRBJ2-3	few	TGTGCCAGCAGTATAGCGGGGGGGCGGTATACGCAGTATTTT	CASSIAGGRYTQYF
TRBV6-5	14	-	TRBJ2-3	-	TGTGCCAGCAGTTACTCAGGCAGCACAGATACGCAGTATTTT	CASSYSGSTDTQYF
TRBV7-8	13	TRBD1	TRBJ1-5	many	TGTGCCAGCAGCTTGGGACAGATGCAGCCCCAGCATTTT	CASSLGQMQPQHF
TRBV28	17	TRBD2	TRBJ2-3	many	TGTGCCAGCAGTTTAGATAGCGGGACCGGGGGCACAGATACGCAGTATTTT	CASSLDSGTGGTDTQYF
TRBV14	17	TRBD2	TRBJ2-5	-	TGTGCCAGCAGCCAAGATCGAGGTAGCGGGGGACAAGAGACCCAGTACTTC	CASSQDRGSGGQETQYF
TRBV5-1	14	TRBD1	TRBJ2-7	-	TGCGCCAGCGGTCTAACAGGGGGTAACTACGAGCAGTACTTC	CASGLTGGNYEQYF
TRBV6-2/TRBV6-3	13	TRBD1	TRBJ1-2	-	TGTGCCAGCAGTTCGACAGGGCCCTATGGCTACACCTTC	CASSSTGPYGYTF
TRBV19	16	TRBD1	TRBJ2-5	few	TGTGCCAGTAGTATTTCCGGGACAGGGGGCGAAGAGACCCAGTACTTC	CASSISGTGGEETQYF
TRBV5-1	15	-	TRBJ2-5	-	TGCGCCAGCCGAAGGTTCACCGGTAACCAAGAGACCCAGTACTTC	CASRRFTGNQETQYF
TRBV2	10	-	TRBJ2-1	many	TGTGCCAGCAGTGATGGCGAGCAGTTCTTC	CASSDGEQFF
TRBV29-1	12	-	TRBJ2-1	few	TGCAGCGTTGATGGGGGCGGGGGTGAGCAGTTCTTC	CSVDGGGGEQFF
TRBV20-1	14	-	TRBJ2-3	few	TGCAGTGCTAGACCTACAGGACGCACAGATACGCAGTATTTT	CSARPTGRTDTQYF
TRBV4-1	16	-	TRBJ2-3	-	TGCGCCAGCAGCCAATCCCCCCGGGCGTTCACAGATACGCAGTATTTT	CASSQSPRAFTDTQYF
TRBV7-8	15	TRBD2	TRBJ2-7	-	TGTACCAGCAGCCCATGGACTAGCGGGTCCTACGAGCAGTACTTC	CTSSPWTSGSYEQYF
TRBV7-2	15	-	TRBJ2-7	-	TGTGCCAGCAGCTTCGTACGCCACGCGACCTACGAGCAGTACTTC	CASSFVRHATYEQYF
TRBV27	13	-	TRBJ2-3	-	TGTGCCAGCAGATATATAAGCACAGATACGCAGTATTTT	CASRYISTDTQYF
TRBV7-2	15	TRBD1	TRBJ1-1	-	TGTGCCAGCACCTTACGGGGACAGATTAACACTGAAGCTTTCTTT	CASTLRGQINTEAFF
TRBV7-2	17	TRBD1	TRBJ2-2	few	TGTGCCAGCAGCATAATTACAGGGGGCCTGAACACCGGGGAGCTGTTTTTT	CASSIITGGLNTGELFF
TRBV25-1	15	-	TRBJ1-6	few	TGTGCCAGCAGTGCCCGAAGACAGTGGGATTCACCCCTCCACTTT	CASSARRQWDSPLHF
TRBV6-2/TRBV6-3	14	-	TRBJ2-3	-	TGTGCCAGCAGTTACTCCTCTGTCACAGATACGCAGTATTTT	CASSYSSVTDTQYF
TRBV9	14	-	TRBJ2-3	-	TGTGCCAGCAGCCCGCTGGGAAGCACAGATACGCAGTATTTT	CASSPLGSTDTQYF
TRBV29-1	17	-	TRBJ1-5	few	TGCAGCGTTGCGTTTGGGCAGGGCGTGACCAGCAATCAGCCCCAGCATTTT	CSVAFGQGVTSNQPQHF
TRBV7-2	14	-	TRBJ2-5	-	TGTGCCAGCAGCCCGGGTCTCCCACAAGAGACCCAGTACTTC	CASSPGLPQETQYF
TRBV2	16	TRBD2	TRBJ2-4	-	TGTGCCAGCACACTCATTAGCGGGATAGCCAAAAACATTCAGTACTTC	CASTLISGIAKNIQYF
TRBV7-6	16	-	TRBJ2-2	few	TGTGCCAGCAGCTTAGGTCAGGGGACGAACACCGGGGAGCTGTTTTTT	CASSLGQGTNTGELFF
TRBV4-1	16	-	TRBJ2-5	-	TGCGCCAGCAGCCTCTCCGGGGGCGCGTTTAGAGAGACCCAGTACTTC	CASSLSGGAFRETQYF
TRBV7-2	16	TRBD2	TRBJ2-7	few	TGTGCCAGCAGCTTAGCGCCGGCTAGCGGAGGCTACGAGCAGTACTTC	CASSLAPASGGYEQYF
TRBV12-3/TRBV12-4	16	TRBD2	TRBJ2-2	few	TGTGCCAGCTGTACCGGGACTAGCTCGAACACCGGGGAGCTGTTTTTT	CASCTGTSSNTGELFF
TRBV7-2	14	TRBD2	TRBJ2-1	-	TGTGCCAGTATTGGGTTAGCGGGAGGGGATGAGCAGTTCTTC	CASIGLAGGDEQFF
TRBV5-1	13	-	TRBJ1-1	many	TGCGCCAGCAGCTTGCAAGAGGGGATCGAAGCTTTCTTT	CASSLQEGIEAFF
TRBV11-2	15	TRBD2	TRBJ2-2	many	TGTGCCAGCAGAGGACTAGCGGGAAGCACCGGGGAGCTGTTTTTT	CASRGLAGSTGELFF
TRBV4-3	13	-	TRBJ2-7	few	TGCGCCAGCAGCCAAGTGGGGGCCAGGGTGCAGTACTTC	CASSQVGARVQYF
TRBV9	16	TRBD2	TRBJ2-5	few	TGTGCCAGCAGCGTAGGGACTAGCCTGGGGCAAGAGACCCAGTACTTC	CASSVGTSLGQETQYF
TRBV7-9	12	-	TRBJ1-6	-	TGTGCCAGCAGCCCCCCTCAAGGCACCCTCCACTTT	CASSPPQGTLHF
TRBV7-2	12	-	TRBJ2-2	-	TGTGCCAGCAGCTTAGTAGCAGGGAAGCTGTTTTTT	CASSLVAGKLFF
TRBV12-3/TRBV12-4	14	-	TRBJ2-7	-	TGTGCCAGCAGTTTAACGGTGAGCTCCTACGAGCAGTACTTC	CASSLTVSSYEQYF
TRBV5-1	16	-	TRBJ2-7	-	TGCGCCAGCAGCGTAAAACCCTTGGACGGATCCTACGAGCAGTACTTC	CASSVKPLDGSYEQYF
TRBV2	14	TRBD1	TRBJ2-5	-	TGTGCCAGCAGACGGACAGGGGGCGTAGAGACCCAGTACTTC	CASRRTGGVETQYF
TRBV20-1	11	-	TRBJ2-3	few	TGCAGTGCTAGTTCGCCAGATACGCAGTATTTT	CSASSPDTQYF
TRBV4-2	18	TRBD2	TRBJ2-1	-	TGTGCCAGCAGCCAAGATCGAATGGGACTAGCGGGACACAATGAGCAGTTCTTC	CASSQDRMGLAGHNEQFF
TRBV24-1	13	-	TRBJ2-5	many	TGTGCCACCAGGCCCTCCGTACAAGAGACCCAGTACTTC	CATRPSVQETQYF
TRBV5-1	15	TRBD1	TRBJ1-6	-	TGCGCCAGCAGCCTTACAGGGGGCTCCCCCTCACCCCTCCACTTT	CASSLTGGSPSPLHF
TRBV28	15	-	TRBJ2-5	-	TGTGCCAGCAGGGCTCCGGGTAGTTTGCGAGAGACCCAGTACTTC	CASRAPGSLRETQYF
TRBV7-2	14	TRBD2	TRBJ2-5	few	TGTGCCAGCATCACCGGGACTAGGGGAGAGACCCAGTACTTC	CASITGTRGETQYF
TRBV2	11	-	TRBJ2-7	many	TGTGCCAGCAGTGAACTCTACGAGCAGTACTTC	CASSELYEQYF
TRBV2	12	-	TRBJ2-7	-	TGTGCCAGCAGTCGACTAAACTACGAGCAGTACTTC	CASSRLNYEQYF
TRBV6-5	11	TRBD2	TRBJ2-7	-	TGTGCCACCGGTCGGGGGGACGAGCAGTACTTC	CATGRGDEQYF
TRBV3-1	14	-	TRBJ1-2	-	TGTGCCAACAGCCAAGCAAGCGGCTACTATGGCTACACCTTC	CANSQASGYYGYTF
TRBV6-2/TRBV6-3	14	-	TRBJ2-3	-	TGTGCCAGCCGACAGATTCATGGCACAGATACGCAGTATTTT	CASRQIHGTDTQYF
TRBV7-9	12	-	TRBJ1-5	few	TGTGCCAGCCAGGCAGACAATCAGCCCCAGCATTTT	CASQADNQPQHF
TRBV4-3	13	-	TRBJ2-5	many	TGCGCCAGCAGCCAAGATACCCGGGAGACCCAGTACTTC	CASSQDTRETQYF
TRBV20-1	16	-	TRBJ2-1	many	TGCAGTGCTAGAGAGGGTGGATCGCTGCACTACAATGAGCAGTTCTTC	CSAREGGSLHYNEQFF